This is a list of T cell receptor beta chains from one sample in a study of T cell responses to AZD1222 COVID-19 vaccine. Clones were read by immunoSEQ multiplex PCR, and TCRdb kept only the in-frame ones, dropping some. Seen here are around 130,000 clones, about 90% observed once, and the top ten hold 5% to 6%. The material sequenced was peripheral blood, taken on day 0 of AZD1222 vaccination. All receptors come from an adult in good health. The CDR3 runs from the conserved cysteine through the conserved F or W. Fields, in order: V gene, clone size, J gene, D gene, CDR3 DNA, CDR3 protein. The D gene is left open where the match is weak. A clone size is listed for some rows: how often the clone was seen (once, few, many), or a class if it is expanded.

v_gene: TRBV28; abundance: .; j_gene: TRBJ1-3; d_gene: .; CDR3nt: TGTGCCAGCAGTTTTAGAGGGGACACCATATATTTT; CDR3aa: CASSFRGDTIYF
v_gene: TRBV6-4; abundance: .; j_gene: TRBJ1-1; d_gene: .; CDR3nt: TGTGCCAGCAGTGTCGAGCCGAACACTGAAGCTTTCTTT; CDR3aa: CASSVEPNTEAFF
v_gene: TRBV18; abundance: .; j_gene: TRBJ1-4; d_gene: .; CDR3nt: TGTGCCAGCTCACCGGGAGTAAATGAAAAACTGTTTTTT; CDR3aa: CASSPGVNEKLFF
v_gene: TRBV13; abundance: .; j_gene: TRBJ1-1; d_gene: .; CDR3nt: TGTGCCAGCAGCTTAGCAGGGATGCCGGCCACTGAAGCTTTCTTT; CDR3aa: CASSLAGMPATEAFF
v_gene: TRBV30; abundance: .; j_gene: TRBJ1-2; d_gene: .; CDR3nt: TGTGCCTGGAGCGGAAGGGCCAATTTACGAGCTAACTATGGCTACACCTTC; CDR3aa: CAWSGRANLRANYGYTF
v_gene: TRBV19; abundance: once; j_gene: TRBJ2-3; d_gene: .; CDR3nt: TGTGCCAGTAGCACCACAGGGTACACAGATACGCAGTATTTT; CDR3aa: CASSTTGYTDTQYF
v_gene: TRBV5-1; abundance: .; j_gene: TRBJ2-7; d_gene: TRBD1; CDR3nt: TGCGCCAGCAGCCCCCGGACAGGGGACTACGAGCAGTACTTC; CDR3aa: CASSPRTGDYEQYF
v_gene: TRBV30; abundance: .; j_gene: TRBJ1-3; d_gene: .; CDR3nt: TGTGCCTGGACAGGGCCTAAGACTAGCCTTGGAAACACCATATATTTT; CDR3aa: CAWTGPKTSLGNTIYF
v_gene: TRBV7-9; abundance: .; j_gene: TRBJ1-4; d_gene: .; CDR3nt: TGTGCCAGCAGCTTAGCGCATTCAGGACTGAATGAAAAACTGTTTTTT; CDR3aa: CASSLAHSGLNEKLFF
v_gene: TRBV19; abundance: .; j_gene: TRBJ1-1; d_gene: .; CDR3nt: TGTGCCAGTAACAAGGGCGGATTCGGTGAAGCTTTCTTT; CDR3aa: CASNKGGFGEAFF
v_gene: TRBV15; abundance: .; j_gene: TRBJ2-5; d_gene: .; CDR3nt: TGTGCCACCAGCAGAGCATACCAAGAGACCCAGTACTTC; CDR3aa: CATSRAYQETQYF
v_gene: TRBV7-3; abundance: once; j_gene: TRBJ1-2; d_gene: .; CDR3nt: TGTGCCAGCAGCGCCCACAGGGACTATGGCTACACCTTC; CDR3aa: CASSAHRDYGYTF
v_gene: TRBV11-2; abundance: .; j_gene: TRBJ1-2; d_gene: TRBD1; CDR3nt: TGTGCCAGCAGCTTAACGGGGCCCCCCGGGACAGCAACTAACTATGGCTACACCTTC; CDR3aa: CASSLTGPPGTATNYGYTF
v_gene: TRBV5-1; abundance: .; j_gene: TRBJ1-1; d_gene: TRBD1; CDR3nt: TGCGCCAGCAGCCCCTACAGGGGAAACACTGAAGCTTTCTTT; CDR3aa: CASSPYRGNTEAFF
v_gene: TRBV6-5; abundance: once; j_gene: TRBJ2-5; d_gene: .; CDR3nt: TGTGCCAGCAGCAGACTGCTCCAAGAGACCCAGTACTTC; CDR3aa: CASSRLLQETQYF
v_gene: TRBV7-9; abundance: .; j_gene: TRBJ2-1; d_gene: TRBD2; CDR3nt: TGTGCCAGCAGCCAAGGGACTAGCGGCAATGAGCAGTTCTTC; CDR3aa: CASSQGTSGNEQFF
v_gene: TRBV28; abundance: .; j_gene: TRBJ2-3; d_gene: TRBD2; CDR3nt: TGTGCCAGCAGCCGAGCTAGCGGGAGACGAGATACGCAGTATTTT; CDR3aa: CASSRASGRRDTQYF